Listed below are T cell receptor beta chains from one sample, sequenced in a study of shared clonotypes between healthy human individuals. TCRdb's table, derived via immunoSEQ multiplex PCR, lists solely in-frame clones and lacks some. The sample lists 2,500,000 or so clones, approximately 90% seen once, with 0.37% in the top ten. Sequencing used naive CD4+ T cells from PBMCs. All receptors come from a man aged 18 to 30 in good health. Some clones in this sample may be carry-over from other donors' samples. CDR3s include the opening cysteine and the closing phenylalanine or tryptophan. A D gene is named only where the DNA matches it firmly. Only part of the rows carry a size: once, few, many, or a class if the clone is expanded.

j_call v_call clone_size d_call cdr3_nt cdr3_aa
TRBJ2-5 TRBV9 . . TGTGCCAGCGGACGAACAAAGAACCAAGAGACCCAGTACTTC CASGRTKNQETQYF
TRBJ2-4 TRBV5-5 . . TGTGCCAGCAGCTTGTCTCTGGGGGGCCGGAAAAACATTCAGTACTTC CASSLSLGGRKNIQYF
TRBJ2-5 TRBV5-1 . TRBD2 TGCGCCAGCAGCTGGTGGGAGGGGATAGGAGAGACCCAGTACTTC CASSWWEGIGETQYF
TRBJ1-1 TRBV18 once . TGTGCCAGCTCACCACCGAAAGGGGAAGCTTTCTTT CASSPPKGEAFF
TRBJ2-7 TRBV4-1 . . TGCGCCAGCAGCCAGGAAGAAGACACCACGCACCCCGAGCAGTACTTC CASSQEEDTTHPEQYF
TRBJ2-7 TRBV28 . . TGTGCCAGCACCTCGACTCCCTCCCGCGAGCAGTACTTC CASTSTPSREQYF
TRBJ2-5 TRBV10-2 once . TGCGCCAGCAGTGAAGGGAGCTTCCAAGAGACCCAGTACTTC CASSEGSFQETQYF
TRBJ2-2 TRBV7-9 . . TGTGCCAGCGGGACTCAGGGCGGGGAGCTGTTTTTT CASGTQGGELFF
TRBJ1-4 TRBV4-3 . . TGCGCCAGCAGCCAAGATTTGGGTAGGGGGATGGATGAAAAACTGTTTTTT CASSQDLGRGMDEKLFF
TRBJ1-4 TRBV5-4 . TRBD1 TGTGCCAGCAGCCTAATGGGACAGACAACTAATGAAAAACTGTTTTTT CASSLMGQTTNEKLFF
TRBJ2-7 TRBV7-7 . . TGTGCCAGCAGCTCCCTTACCGAGCAGTACTTC CASSSLTEQYF
TRBJ1-1 TRBV28 . . TGTGCCAGCAGTTTAATGCAGATCATGAACACTGAAGCTTTCTTT CASSLMQIMNTEAFF
TRBJ2-3 TRBV7-9 . . TGTGCCAGCAGCCCGGGCGGCGATACGCAGTATTTT CASSPGGDTQYF
TRBJ2-2 TRBV19 . . TGTGCCAGTAGAACCGTGGAGGCCCTGCACACCGGGGAGCTGTTTTTT CASRTVEALHTGELFF
TRBJ2-2 TRBV5-1 . . TGCGCCAGCAGCGGAACCGCGAACACCGGGGAGCTGTTTTTT CASSGTANTGELFF
TRBJ1-1 TRBV10-2 . . TGCGCCAGCAGCCAAATATCGGACGGAGGAACTGAAGCTTTCTTT CASSQISDGGTEAFF
TRBJ2-7 TRBV4-1 . . TGCGCCAGCAGCCAAGATATCGGCTCCTACGAGCAGTACTTC CASSQDIGSYEQYF
TRBJ1-1 TRBV28 . . TGTGCCAGCAGTTTTTCATGGGGTGGGGCTTTCTTT CASSFSWGGAFF
TRBJ1-2 TRBV7-6 . . TGTGCCAGCAGCCCGGGGGCAGGAGATGAGAACTATGGCTACACCTTC CASSPGAGDENYGYTF
TRBJ2-1 TRBV7-3 . . TGTGCCAGCAGATCCCAGGGTGGTGAGCAGTTCTTC CASRSQGGEQFF
TRBJ2-7 TRBV28 . TRBD1 TGTGCCAGCAGAGCCGCCGGGACAGGGCACTTC CASRAAGTGHF
TRBJ1-4 TRBV28 . . TGTGCCAGCAGTTCCACAGGGTCGGCTAATGAAAAACTGTTTTTT CASSSTGSANEKLFF
TRBJ2-3 TRBV7-3 . TRBD2 TGTGCCAGCAGCCCCTGGGGGGGGCTAGCGGGAGACTCGGGCAGGGATACGCAGTATTTT CASSPWGGLAGDSGRDTQYF
TRBJ2-1 TRBV28 . . TGTGCCAGCAGTAACCCCAGGGGAGGTAGTACCCCCACTGAGCAGTTCTTC CASSNPRGGSTPTEQFF
TRBJ2-7 TRBV6-5 once . TGTGCCAGCAGCCCCTTTTTACAGGGAGCGAACTTATTC CASSPFLQGANLF
TRBJ2-2 TRBV28 . TRBD2 TGTGCCAGCAGTTTAGCGGGAGTGGGCACCGGGGAGCTGTTTTTT CASSLAGVGTGELFF
TRBJ1-1 TRBV7-3 . . TGTGCCAGCAGCTTGGGGGGCCCTTTGACTGAAGCTTTCTTT CASSLGGPLTEAFF
TRBJ2-4 TRBV2 . TRBD1 TGTGCCAGCTCTCAGGACAGGGGATCTCGGGGCATTCAGTACTTC CASSQDRGSRGIQYF
TRBJ1-4 TRBV6-1 . . TGTGCCAGCAGTGAAGCGGTCCAGGGCGTTCGGGAAAAACTGTTTTTT CASSEAVQGVREKLFF
TRBJ2-2 TRBV27 . . TGTGCCAGCAGTTTATTTAGCACCACCGGGGAGCTGTTTTTT CASSLFSTTGELFF
TRBJ2-5 TRBV7-9 . . TGTGCCAGCAGCTCCGTCGCGGGAGAGACCCAGTACTTC CASSSVAGETQYF
TRBJ2-5 TRBV28 . . TGTGCCAGCAGTTTATTGGGAAAGGCCAACCAAGAGACCCAGTACTTC CASSLLGKANQETQYF
TRBJ1-3 TRBV6-1 . . TGTGCCAGCAGTGAAGCGGGGGGACCAGGCGCTTCCTCTGGAAACACCATATATTTT CASSEAGGPGASSGNTIYF
TRBJ1-5 TRBV30 . . TGTGCCTGGAGTAACGGGGAGGGGAGCAATCAGCCCCAGCATTTT CAWSNGEGSNQPQHF
TRBJ2-7 TRBV19 once TRBD2 TGTGCCAGTAGTATAGGGACTAGCGGGACCGAGCAGTACTTC CASSIGTSGTEQYF
TRBJ2-3 TRBV29-1 . . TGCAGCGTGCCAACCTGGGACTCCAGGACCCCCACAGATACGCAGTATTTT CSVPTWDSRTPTDTQYF
TRBJ2-4 TRBV28 . TRBD1 TGTGCCAGCAGTTCTGGTACAGGGGATCCCGCCAAAAACATTCAGTACTTC CASSSGTGDPAKNIQYF
TRBJ2-3 TRBV4-1 . TRBD1 TGCGCCAGCAGCCCGCAGGGGACAGGGGGCGCATTGGGTTACACAGATACGCAGTATTTT CASSPQGTGGALGYTDTQYF
TRBJ1-2 TRBV5-1 . . TGCGCCAGCAGCTTGGCTAGGGGCTATGGCTACACCTTC CASSLARGYGYTF
TRBJ1-1 TRBV7-9 . . TGTGCCAGCAGCTTAGCGGGTGGGGGGCGGAACACTGAAGCTTTCTTT CASSLAGGGRNTEAFF
TRBJ2-1 TRBV6-6 . TRBD2 TGTGCCAGCACCTACAGACTAGCGGGAGAAATGGGTGAGCAGTTCTTC CASTYRLAGEMGEQFF
TRBJ2-7 TRBV27 . . TGTGCCAGCAAGGGGTCGTTGGGCTGGCAGAATAACTCCTACGAGCAGTACTTC CASKGSLGWQNNSYEQYF
TRBJ2-5 TRBV2 . . TGTGCCAGCAATGGAGCCAGGCCCCAAGAGACCCAGTACTTC CASNGARPQETQYF
TRBJ1-2 TRBV18 few . TGTGCCAGCTCACCACCGACAGCGGGGGGCTACACCTTC CASSPPTAGGYTF
TRBJ1-5 TRBV28 few . TGTGCCAGCAGTACCGCAGGGGTGACTCAGCCCCAGCATTTT CASSTAGVTQPQHF
TRBJ2-2 TRBV10-3 . TRBD2 TGTGCCATCAGTGAGCGGCGGGAGGCGAACACCGGGGAGCTGTTTTTT CAISERREANTGELFF
TRBJ2-7 TRBV25-1 once TRBD1 TGTGCCAGCAGATGGTCAGGACAGGGGTTTCCCGAGCAGTACTTC CASRWSGQGFPEQYF